The 11 T cell receptor beta chains listed next were all sequenced from one sample in a study of T cell repertoires in cytomegalovirus infection. TCRdb re-called the reads with MiXCR, one entry per CDR3 protein. The table records 150,000 or so distinct CDR3 sequences, 17% of them present only once. What was sequenced was CD8+ T cells from PBMCs. The receptors derive from a human donor in good health (CMV status not recorded). Some clones in this sample may be carry-over from other donors' samples.

This chain uses TRBV28 with TRBJ1-5; maybe TRBD1 (6 bases). The CDR3 runs 15 residues. V lost 1 base and J lost 1, with 8 bases in between. Germline V CDR1 and CDR2: MDHEN, SYDVKM. The CDR3 loop reads CASSLFRGSNQPQHF. The CDR3 nucleotides read TGTGCCAGCAGTTTATTCAGGGGAAGCAATCAGCCCCAGCATTTT.

This clonotype was recorded a few times. This chain joins TRBV12-3 or TRBV12-4 and TRBJ2-1, with 7 bases fitting TRBD2. The CDR3 is 12 residues long. The V segment lost 4 bases and the J segment 10 bases; nucleotides outside the gene matches: 4. The CDR3 region is CASSYPGREQFF. DNA of the CDR3: TGTGCCAGCAGTTATCCCGGGAGGGAGCAGTTCTTC.

This clonotype has just a few counts. The rearrangement uses TRBV7-2 and TRBJ2-5; D remains ambiguous. Germline V lookup: CDR1 SGHTA, CDR2 FQGNSA. V gave up 3 bases and J gave up 2 bases, with 10 bases separating them. The CDR3 extends over 14 amino acids. CDR3 sequence reads: CASSLNSIQETQYF. The CDR3 coding sequence is TGTGCCAGCAGCTTGAACAGCATACAAGAGACCCAGTACTTC.

In its sample, this clonotype was seen a few times. The chain employs TRBV12-3 or TRBV12-4 and TRBJ2-7, with 8 bases lining up with TRBD2. This CDR3 has 14 residues. With 5 bases clipped from V and 3 bases from J, the junction kept 6 bases outside the gene matches. The CDR3 DNA reads TGTGCCAGCAGTCCCCCGGGACTAGACTACGAGCAGTACTTC. It translates to CASSPPGLDYEQYF.

A remark on this clonotype: An end of the junction differs from the germline gene, which may be a read error. V usage is TRBV6-2 or TRBV6-3 and J usage is TRBJ2-4; no clear D. The CDR3 sequence is 13 residues long. CDR1 is MNHEY, CDR2 SVGEGT, per germline. CDR3 sequence (DNA): TGTGCCAGCTGTTACTCGAATCGGAACATTCAGTACTTC. As protein: CASCYSNRNIQYF.

This clonotype appeared a few times. The chain links TRBV7-2 to TRBJ1-2, with D hard to call. CDR1 is SGHTA, CDR2 FQGNSA, per germline. This CDR3 is built from 11 residues. Between the trimmed V and J ends, which lost 4 bases and 6 bases, there was a span of 6 bases. The CDR3 loop is CASSWRDGYTF. The DNA of the CDR3 is TGTGCCAGCAGCTGGAGGGATGGCTACACCTTC.

This clonotype was detected many times. The chain links TRBV7-2 to TRBJ2-7; TRBD1 aligns across 7 bases. The CDR3 is 14 amino acids. The V gene's germline CDR1 is SGHTA and CDR2 FQGNSA. The ends lost 3 bases at V and 3 bases at J; junction bases unmatched: 5. CDR3 protein: CASSFAPGGYEQYF. The CDR3 DNA follows: TGTGCCAGCAGCTTCGCGCCAGGGGGCTACGAGCAGTACTTC.

This clonotype was seen more than once but under ten times. The rearrangement links TRBV2 to TRBJ2-7; D is unclear. Looked up from germline, CDR1 is SNHLY and CDR2 is FYNNEI. Deletions cut 10 bases from V and 6 bases from J, with 16 bases between. The CDR3 is made up of 12 amino acids. The CDR3 region is CAIKEASSEQYF. CDR3 nucleotides: TGTGCCATCAAAGAGGCGAGTTCCGAGCAGTACTTC.

The gene calls are TRBV20-1 and TRBJ2-7, with D perhaps TRBD1 (6 bases). V lost 3 bases to trimming and J lost 2 bases, with 11 bases between them. Germline loops: CDR1 DFQATT, CDR2 SNEGSKA (reference sequence). The CDR3 spans 13 residues. The CDR3 is CSASSRDTYEQYF. CDR3 sequence (DNA): TGCAGTGCTAGCTCCAGGGACACCTACGAGCAGTACTTC.

The V and J genes are TRBV9 and TRBJ2-1, with unresolved D. In germline, CDR1 is SGDLS, CDR2 YYNGEE. The CDR3 loop spans 15 amino acids. Trimming cost V 0 bases and J 6 bases, with 13 bases left between them. CDR3 region: CASSVEARSVNEQFF. CDR3 DNA sequence: TGTGCCAGCAGCGTAGAGGCTAGATCGGTCAATGAGCAGTTCTTC. Full variable domain (rest looked up from reference TRBV9 and TRBJ2-1): DSGVTQTPKHLITATGQRVTLRCSPRSGDLSVYWYQQSLDQGLQFLIQYYNGEERAKGNILERFSAQQFPDLHSELNLSSLELGDSALYFCASSVEARSVNEQFFGPGTRLTVL.

This clonotype was picked up one time. J is TRBJ1-1 and V is TRBV6-2 or TRBV6-3; possibly TRBD1 for D (5 bases). From germline, CDR1 is MNHEY and CDR2 SVGEGT. The CDR3 totals 14 residues. Trimming stripped 5 bases from V and 1 base from J, with 11 bases between. The chain's CDR3 is CASSKSGANTEAFF. Here the CDR3 DNA reads TGTGCCAGCAGTAAATCCGGGGCGAACACTGAAGCTTTCTTT.